The 5 T cell receptor beta chains listed next were all sequenced from one sample in a study of T cell repertoires in cytomegalovirus infection. TCRdb fed the reads into MiXCR, producing one record per CDR3 protein. The data contain a few hundred thousand distinct CDR3 sequences, roughly 36% of them seen just once; the ten biggest clones take up roughly 12%. Antigens of these TCRs are unknown. The sample here was cultured PBMCs, taken from culture after CMV antigen stimulation. These receptors originate from a human donor in good health (CMV status not recorded). Some clones in this sample may be carry-over from other donors' samples.

The chain recombines TRBV27 with TRBJ1-1, with D uncertain. V lost 5 bases, J lost 1 base, and 11 bases lay in between. The CDR3 totals 14 residues. The V gene's germline CDR1 is MNHEY and CDR2 SMNVEV (reference sequence). CDR3 coding DNA: TGTGCCAGCAGTCAGCCCAGAGCGAACACTGAAGCTTTCTTT. It specifies CASSQPRANTEAFF.

The chain combines TRBV5-4 with TRBJ2-1, with TRBD2 as a possible D gene (6 bases). The CDR3 is 13 residues long. Per germline, CDR1 SGHNT and CDR2 YYREEE (reference sequence). The V gene lost 0 bases and the J gene lost 12 bases, with 13 bases spanning the gap. This chain's CDR3 is CASSLDAFGGQFF. In DNA, the CDR3 is TGTGCCAGCAGCTTGGATGCGTTCGGGGGGCAGTTCTTC.

V is TRBV7-6 and J is TRBJ2-3, with D maybe TRBD1 (5 bases). This CDR3 contains 13 residues. Germline V lookup: CDR1 SGHVS, CDR2 FNYEAQ. V lost 2 bases and J lost 5, with 8 bases in between. The DNA for the CDR3 is TGTGCCAGCAGCTTACGTAGGGGAGATACGCAGTATTTT. This encodes CASSLRRGDTQYF.

This clonotype was counted only a few times. The rearrangement uses TRBV29-1 and TRBJ2-7; no clear D. This CDR3 has 10 residues. V lost 0 bases and J lost 4, with 1 base in between. CDR1 is SQVTM and CDR2 is ANQGSEA in the germline V gene. CDR3 protein: CSVEDYEQYF. The CDR3 DNA sequence: TGCAGCGTTGAAGATTACGAGCAGTACTTC.

This clonotype was detected a few times. This chain joins TRBV28 and TRBJ2-7; TRBD2 matches 8 bases. Trimming took 5 bases from V and 6 from J; bases not matched to a gene: 15. Germline CDR1 reads MDHEN; CDR2 reads SYDVKM. The CDR3 is 16 residues long. CDR3 protein: CASSPPRSGSFGEQYF. The CDR3 coding sequence is TGTGCCAGCAGTCCCCCGAGGAGCGGGAGTTTCGGCGAGCAGTACTTC. The full variable domain, in which reference TRBV28 and TRBJ2-7 provide the parts outside the CDR3, is DVKVTQSSRYLVKRTGEKVFLECVQDMDHENMFWYRQDPGLGLRLIYFSYDVKMKEKGDIPEGYSVSREKKERFSLILESASTNQTSMYLCASSPPRSGSFGEQYFGPGTRLTVT.